Shown below are 29 T cell receptor beta chains from a single sample sequenced in a study of shared clonotypes between healthy human individuals. Using immunoSEQ multiplex PCR, the repertoire was profiled, and TCRdb retains in-frame clones only, with some absent. The sample lists about 2 million clones, 95% occurring once. Sample: naive CD4+ T cells sorted from blood. Documented subset: CD45RA+ positively selected. All receptors come from a man younger than 30 in good health.

This clone was recorded once. The genes are TRBV28 and TRBJ2-1, with 9 bases aligning to TRBD2. The germline V gene has CDR1 MDHEN and CDR2 SYDVKM. CDR3 length equals 16 residues. After removal of 6 bases from V and 4 bases from J, the junction contained 10 bases not matched to a gene. CDR3 sequence: CASRSSSGESYNEQFF. DNA for the CDR3: TGTGCCAGCAGATCCTCTAGCGGGGAGTCATACAATGAGCAGTTCTTC.

Only one count was recorded for this clone. J is TRBJ2-2 and V is TRBV7-2; D gene ambiguous. CDR1 and CDR2 from the germline V gene are SGHTA and FQGNSA. V lost 1 base to trimming and J lost 4 bases, with 10 bases between them. The CDR3 is 15 residues long. CDR3 residues: CASSLVTMGTGELFF. CDR3 coding DNA: TGTGCCAGCAGCTTAGTAACTATGGGCACCGGGGAGCTGTTTTTT.

The J gene is TRBJ2-3, the V gene TRBV30, with 7 bases aligning to TRBD2. The V gene's germline CDR1 is GTSNPN and CDR2 SVGIG (reference sequence). Trimming at V came to 0 bases and at J to 2 bases, leaving 8 bases not matched to a gene. CDR3 length equals 16 residues. The CDR3 DNA follows: TGTGCCTGGAGTGTAATCGGGGGGACGTTCACAGATACGCAGTATTTT. Translating gives CAWSVIGGTFTDTQYF.

This sequence joins TRBV30 and TRBJ2-3; D gene ambiguous. The V and J ends lost 0 bases and 7 bases respectively, with 11 bases between them. The CDR3 spans 13 residues. The germline gives CDR1 GTSNPN, CDR2 SVGIG (reference sequence). CDR3 sequence reads: CAWSVSWPNTQYF. For the CDR3, the DNA is TGTGCCTGGAGTGTATCTTGGCCTAATACGCAGTATTTT.

This clone was detected only once. Distinct nucleotide sequences in the sample also encode this CDR3. V usage is TRBV10-3 and J usage is TRBJ1-5; D is unresolved. Germline V gene lookup returns CDR1 ENHRY and CDR2 SYGVKD. The V gene lost 4 bases and the J gene lost 1 base, with 5 bases spanning the gap. CDR3 length: 13 residues. CDR3 amino acids: CAISAGSNQPQHF. Here the CDR3 DNA reads TGTGCCATCAGTGCGGGGAGCAATCAGCCCCAGCATTTT.

The chain carries TRBV6-6 and TRBJ1-6; tentative D call: TRBD1 (5 bases). Germline V gives CDR1 MNHNY, CDR2 SVGAGI (reference sequence). Trimming cost V 5 bases and J 7 bases, with 9 bases left between them. This CDR3 spans 13 amino acids. The CDR3 region has the DNA TGTGCCAGCAGTGAGACAGTAAATTCACCCCTCCACTTT. This translates into CASSETVNSPLHF.

CDR3 in DNA: TGTGCCATCAGTGAGTTCCAAGTCTCGGGACAGGGGCAGACCCAGTACTTC. Amino acid sequence: CAISEFQVSGQGQTQYF. The chain recombines TRBV10-3 with TRBJ2-5, with 10 bases fitting TRBD1. The CDR3 is made up of 17 amino acids. V gave up 1 base and J gave up 6 bases; unmatched junction bases: 11. Germline CDR1 and CDR2: ENHRY and SYGVKD.

The V and J genes are TRBV10-1 and TRBJ2-3; D is ambiguous. V was cut by 6 bases and J by 2 bases, with 24 bases left in between. The CDR3 totals 18 residues. Germline V gives CDR1 WNHNN, CDR2 SYGVQD (reference sequence). CDR3 protein: CASRGIRSSPPHTDTQYF. The CDR3 nucleotides read TGCGCCAGCAGGGGGATCCGTAGTAGCCCCCCCCACACAGATACGCAGTATTTT.

The chain links TRBV6-5 to TRBJ2-1; 9 positions agree with TRBD1. This CDR3 spans 13 amino acids. CDR1 MNHEY and CDR2 SVGAGI come from the germline V gene. The V and J ends lost 6 bases and 7 bases, in that order; junction bases with no gene match: 4. CDR3 DNA sequence: TGTGCCAGCAGGAAGGGACAGGGAAATGAGCAGTTCTTC. Residues: CASRKGQGNEQFF.

This clone was counted once. The junction shows a germline mismatch at one end, possibly a read error. Other DNA sequences within the sample encode an identical CDR3. The chain carries TRBV6-5 and TRBJ2-1; D gene unclear. The V gene's germline CDR1 is MNHEY and CDR2 SVGAGI. There are 13 residues in the CDR3. The CDR3 here is CASSYGPYNEQFF. The CDR3, as DNA: TGTGCCAGCAGTTACGGTCCCTATAATGAGCAGTTCTTC.

V usage is TRBV19 and J usage is TRBJ2-1, with 9 bases matching TRBD2. Germline CDR1 is LNHDA and CDR2 is SQIVND (reference sequence). J gave up 0 bases and V 5 bases, and 8 bases lay outside the gene matches. This CDR3 region has 17 residues. CDR3 sequence: CASSLGLAISSYNEQFF. The CDR3 nucleotides are TGTGCCAGTAGTCTGGGACTAGCTATAAGCTCCTACAATGAGCAGTTCTTC.

With respect to this clone: Other DNA sequences of this sample code for an identical CDR3. The chain combines TRBV9 with TRBJ2-7; 8 bases line up with TRBD1. Losses at the gene ends were 2 bases for V and 7 bases for J; bases not matched to a gene: 8. The germline V gene encodes CDR1 SGDLS and CDR2 YYNGEE. This CDR3 has 14 residues. CDR3 nucleotide sequence: TGTGCCAGCAGCGTCGGGCAGGGGGCGGGTGAGCAGTACTTC. It yields the protein CASSVGQGAGEQYF.

The chain has TRBV5-1 and TRBJ1-6; weak D call: TRBD1 (5 bases). Germline lookup yields CDR1 SGHRS and CDR2 YFSETQ. V lost 3 bases and J lost 6, with 16 bases in between. The length of the CDR3 is 16 residues. CDR3 bases: TGCGCCAGCAGCTGGCAAACGGGGGGATCTAATTCACCCCTCCACTTT. Its protein product is CASSWQTGGSNSPLHF.

This clone has only one observation. The gene calls are TRBV15 and TRBJ2-2; 7 nucleotides match TRBD1. The CDR3 sequence is 18 residues long. In germline, CDR1 is LNHNV, CDR2 YYDKDF (reference sequence). V shed 3 bases, J shed 5 bases, and the junction held 15 bases outside the gene matches. In DNA, the CDR3 is TGTGCCACCAGCAGTTTCGCCGGGACAGCTTTAGATACCGGGGAGCTGTTTTTT. This translates into CATSSFAGTALDTGELFF.

Concerning this clone itself: In the same sample, other DNA sequences code for this CDR3. J is TRBJ2-2 and V is TRBV7-2; D gene uncertain. The CDR3 is 12 amino acids. Germline lookup yields CDR1 SGHTA and CDR2 FQGNSA. V was shortened by 1 base and J by 7 bases, with 4 bases between the two germline ends. The CDR3 DNA is TGTGCCAGCAGCTTAGAGGTCGGGGAGCTGTTTTTT. It translates to CASSLEVGELFF.

Worth noting for this clone: This specimen includes other DNA sequences encoding the same CDR3. The chain employs TRBV5-1 and TRBJ2-5; D gene unclear. Trimming took off 7 bases at V and 4 bases at J, with 8 bases between the two ends. Per the germline V gene, CDR1 is SGHRS and CDR2 is YFSETQ. The CDR3 extends over 11 amino acids. The CDR3 coding sequence is TGCGCCAGCCGAGAAGGAGAGACCCAGTACTTC. This codes for CASREGETQYF.

Of note for this clone: The same CDR3 can be traced to other DNA sequences in this sample. V gene TRBV30 combines with J gene TRBJ1-2; D remains ambiguous. Germline assignment: CDR1 GTSNPN and CDR2 SVGIG (reference sequence). Deletions cut 2 bases from V and 3 bases from J, with 4 bases between. This CDR3 has 11 amino acids. This chain's CDR3 is CAWSSDYGYTF. CDR3 bases: TGTGCCTGGAGTTCGGACTATGGCTACACCTTC. The full variable domain, completed using reference TRBV30 and TRBJ1-2, is SQTIHQWPATLVQPVGSPLSLECTVEGTSNPNLYWYRQAAGRGLQLLFYSVGIGQISSEVPQNLSASRPQDRQFILSSKKLLLSDSGFYLCAWSSDYGYTFGSGTRLTVV.

The chain combines TRBV6-1 with TRBJ1-2, with TRBD1 identical over 7 bases. The CDR3 has 14 amino acids. Germline V gene data show CDR1 as MNHNS and CDR2 as SASEGT. With 4 bases clipped from V and 4 bases from J, the junction kept 6 bases outside the gene matches. CDR3 sequence (DNA): TGTGCCAGCAGTGGGCAGGGGGTTGGCTATGGCTACACCTTC. It specifies CASSGQGVGYGYTF.

The chain uses TRBV30 and TRBJ1-5; D unresolved. This CDR3 has 16 residues. CDR1 is GTSNPN and CDR2 is SVGIG in the germline V gene (reference sequence). The ends were cut back, 3 bases at V and 0 bases at J, with 15 bases in the middle. DNA of the CDR3: TGTGCCTGGAGCCCGGGAAGTCCTCATAGCAATCAGCCCCAGCATTTT. Translated: CAWSPGSPHSNQPQHF.

The rearrangement joins TRBV2 to TRBJ2-1; 7 bases map to TRBD2. V shed 11 bases and J 7 bases; nucleotides not matched to a gene: 11. Germline assignment: CDR1 SNHLY and CDR2 FYNNEI. This CDR3 spans 13 amino acids. CDR3 sequence: CADSGEGRNEQFF. As DNA, the CDR3 is TGTGCCGACTCGGGGGAGGGCCGGAATGAGCAGTTCTTC.

This chain uses TRBV6-5 with TRBJ1-2, with a weak D call TRBD1 (6 bases). CDR3 length: 16 amino acids. Trimming removed 0 bases from V and 5 bases from J, with 16 bases in between. The germline gives CDR1 MNHEY, CDR2 SVGAGI. This CDR3 reads CASSYSSRGQKYGYTF. The DNA for the CDR3 is TGTGCCAGCAGTTACTCCAGCCGGGGGCAGAAATATGGCTACACCTTC.

V usage is TRBV11-1 and J usage is TRBJ1-3; possibly TRBD1 for D (6 bases). The CDR3 sequence is 16 residues long. Per the germline V gene, CDR1 is SGHAT and CDR2 is FQDESV (reference sequence). V dropped 2 bases and J dropped 2 bases, with 13 bases sitting between them. In DNA, the CDR3 is TGTGCCAGCAGCTTATCAGGGGCCGCCGCTGGAAACACCATATATTTT. This sequence encodes CASSLSGAAAGNTIYF.

This chain links TRBV18 with TRBJ1-2; D unclear. The CDR3 is 17 residues long. Germline V gene data show CDR1 as KGHSH and CDR2 as LQKENI. V was trimmed by 0 bases and J by 0 bases, leaving 14 bases between them. The CDR3 DNA reads as TGTGCCAGCTCACCACCGAATTGGGCGGCCGCTAACTATGGCTACACCTTC. Its translation is CASSPPNWAAANYGYTF.

The chain recombines TRBV5-1 with TRBJ2-1; TRBD1 matches at 7 bases. The CDR3 covers 16 residues. J lost 7 bases, V lost 5 bases, and 15 bases had no gene match. Germline values: CDR1 SGHRS, CDR2 YFSETQ. CDR3 nucleotide sequence: TGCGCCAGCAGACCCCCGGCCGGGACAGTTGCTAATGAGCAGTTCTTC. This sequence encodes CASRPPAGTVANEQFF.

The chain links TRBV7-2 to TRBJ1-2; 7 bases align to TRBD1. With 7 bases clipped from V and 6 bases from J, the junction kept 8 bases outside the gene matches. The germline gives CDR1 SGHTA, CDR2 FQGNSA. The CDR3 runs to 13 residues. In DNA form, the CDR3 reads TGTGCCAGCATCCTGGGGACAGAACATGGCTACACCTTC. Its translation: CASILGTEHGYTF.

The chain is built from TRBV19 and TRBJ2-7; tentatively, D is TRBD2 (5 bases). The CDR3 consists of 13 residues. The V gene's germline CDR1 is LNHDA and CDR2 SQIVND (reference sequence). V shed 6 bases and J shed 5 bases, with 14 bases lying between them. CDR3 coding DNA: TGTGCCAGTAGCCCTCCTGAGGAGGACGAGCAGTACTTC. Its translation is CASSPPEEDEQYF.

The table lists this clone with a count of one. This chain connects TRBV7-2 to TRBJ2-7; 9 positions agree with TRBD1. With V trimmed by 2 bases and J by 9 bases, 8 bases remained unmatched. Germline V gene sequence: CDR1 SGHTA, CDR2 FQGNSA. The CDR3 contains 14 residues. CDR3 amino acids: CASSLQRQGGAQYF. In DNA, the CDR3 is TGTGCCAGCAGCTTACAAAGACAGGGGGGAGCGCAGTACTTC. The whole variable domain, remainder taken from reference TRBV7-2 and TRBJ2-7, is GAGVSQSPSNKVTEKGKDVELRCDPISGHTALYWYRQSLGQGLEFLIYFQGNSAPDKSGLPSDRFSAERTGGSVSTLTIQRTQQEDSAVYLCASSLQRQGGAQYFGPGTRLTVT.

The rearrangement uses TRBV19 and TRBJ2-7, with 12 bases aligning to TRBD2. The germline V gene encodes CDR1 LNHDA and CDR2 SQIVND (reference sequence). The J segment lost 6 bases and the V segment lost 4 bases, leaving 13 bases of the junction unmatched. The CDR3 has 17 residues. The CDR3 here is CASSTKLTSGRSGEQYF. In DNA, the CDR3 is TGTGCCAGTAGTACCAAGCTTACTAGCGGGAGGTCAGGCGAGCAGTACTTC.

The chain uses TRBV4-1 and TRBJ2-1, with TRBD1 matching 8 bases. This CDR3 is built from 16 residues. J gave up 2 bases and V 1 base, and 4 bases lay outside the gene matches. Germline loops: CDR1 MGHRA, CDR2 YSYEKL. The DNA of the CDR3 is TGCGCCAGCAGCCAAGGGGGGACAGGACCCTACAATGAGCAGTTCTTC. This encodes CASSQGGTGPYNEQFF.